A single count supports the clone carrying this TCR beta chain. Per the original data handling: Reference gene primer amplification yielded estimated nucleated cell counts. TCRdb keeps only in-frame clones here, not all; method: immunoSEQ multiplex PCR. Clone size and V and J calls were adopted from that table, with D and trimming inferred from the DNA. The data show 380,000 or so clones, around 89% seen once. This sample was included in a study of blood T cell repertoires in COVID-19. Study-level background: Samples representing acute and convalescent COVID-19 were sourced from the United States, Italy and Spain. The analysed material was cDNA or gDNA that came from T cells, B-cell-depleted T cells, or PBMCs.

CDR1 SGHRS and CDR2 YFSETQ come from the germline V gene. V gave up 2 bases and J gave up 2 bases; unmatched junction bases: 8. This CDR3 has 16 residues. Sequenced: peripheral blood. The sequence was collected from a man between 40 and 49 years old with acute or convalescent COVID-19. The chain joins TRBV5-1 to TRBJ2-3, with 7 bases fitting TRBD1. The CDR3 DNA reads as TGCGCCAGCAGCTTCAAGACAGGGTACAACACAGATACGCAGTATTTT. Its translation: CASSFKTGYNTDTQYF.